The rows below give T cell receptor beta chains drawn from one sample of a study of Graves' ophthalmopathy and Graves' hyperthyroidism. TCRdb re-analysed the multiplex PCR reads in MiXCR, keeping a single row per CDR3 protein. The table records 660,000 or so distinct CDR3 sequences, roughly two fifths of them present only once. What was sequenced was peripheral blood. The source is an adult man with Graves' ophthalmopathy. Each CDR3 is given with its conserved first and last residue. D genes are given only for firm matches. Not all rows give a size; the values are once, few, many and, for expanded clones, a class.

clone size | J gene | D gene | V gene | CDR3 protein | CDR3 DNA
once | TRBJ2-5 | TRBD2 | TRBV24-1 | CATSDCGRSPETRYF | TGTGCCACCAGTGACTGCGGGAGGTCGCCAGAGACCCGGTACTTC
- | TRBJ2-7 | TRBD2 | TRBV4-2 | CASSPSGKYEQYF | TGTGCCAGCAGCCCTAGCGGGAAGTACGAGCAGTACTTC
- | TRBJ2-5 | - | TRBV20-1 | CSARVGGSETQYF | TGCAGTGCTAGAGTGGGGGGTTCAGAGACCCAGTACTTC
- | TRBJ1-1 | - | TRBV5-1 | CASSLGASGAEAFF | TGCGCCAGCAGCTTGGGGGCCTCCGGGGCTGAAGCTTTCTTT
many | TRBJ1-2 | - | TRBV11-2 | CASSLGGGHYGYTF | TGTGCCAGCAGCTTAGGCGGGGGACACTATGGCTACACCTTC
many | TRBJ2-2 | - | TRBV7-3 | CASSLAPTGELFF | TGTGCCAGCAGCTTAGCCCCCACCGGGGAGCTGTTTTTT
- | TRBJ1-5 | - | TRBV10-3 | CAISAVGRSNQPQHF | TGTGCCATCAGTGCTGTTGGGAGGAGCAATCAGCCCCAGCATTTT
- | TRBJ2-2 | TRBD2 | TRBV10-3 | CAASGSGRTGELFF | TGTGCCGCCAGTGGTAGCGGGCGCACCGGGGAGCTGTTTTTT
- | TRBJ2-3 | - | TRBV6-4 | CASRDSSGGTDTQYF | TGTGCCAGCCGTGACTCGAGTGGGGGTACAGATACGCAGTATTTT
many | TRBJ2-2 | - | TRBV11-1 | CASSLLRNTGELFF | TGTGCCAGCAGCTTACTCAGGAACACCGGGGAGCTGTTTTTT
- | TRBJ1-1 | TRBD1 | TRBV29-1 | CTVTGQYGYTEAFF | TGCACCGTGACAGGGCAATATGGCTACACCGAAGCTTTCTTT
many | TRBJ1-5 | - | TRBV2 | CASESSDSNQPQHF | TGTGCCAGCGAGTCCTCGGACAGCAATCAGCCCCAGCATTTT
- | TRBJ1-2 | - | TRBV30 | CAWKGKGTRNYGYTF | TGTGCCTGGAAGGGGAAGGGGACCCGAAATTATGGCTACACCTTC
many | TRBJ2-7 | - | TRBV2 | CASSPDGSYEQYF | TGTGCCAGCAGCCCGGACGGCTCCTACGAGCAGTACTTC
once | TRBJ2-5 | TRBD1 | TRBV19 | CASSPGLGQHNEQYF | TGTGCCAGTAGTCCAGGCCTGGGACAGCACAATGAGCAGTACTTC
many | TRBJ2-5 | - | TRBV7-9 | CASSLEGSGPQETQYF | TGTGCCAGCAGCTTAGAAGGATCGGGGCCTCAAGAGACCCAGTACTTC
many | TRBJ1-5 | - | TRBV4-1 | CASSRNRGNQPQHF | TGCGCCAGCAGCCGAAACAGGGGCAATCAGCCCCAGCATTTT
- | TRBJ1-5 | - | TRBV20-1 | CSASSSHYSNQPQHF | TGCAGTGCTAGTTCCAGCCACTATAGCAATCAGCCCCAGCATTTT
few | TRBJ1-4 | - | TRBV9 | CASSVGAANDGEKLFF | TGTGCCAGCAGCGTAGGGGCGGCTAACGACGGTGAAAAACTGTTTTTT
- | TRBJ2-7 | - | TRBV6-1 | CASREGPVSQYF | TGTGCCAGCAGGGAAGGACCCGTGTCCCAGTACTTC
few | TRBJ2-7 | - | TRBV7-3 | CASSLPHPCVGQVVHEQYF | TGTGCCAGCAGCTTACCCCATCCATGTGTTGGGCAGGTCGTCCACGAGCAGTACTTC
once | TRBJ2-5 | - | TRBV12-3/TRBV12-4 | CASLVAPRKETQYF | TGTGCCAGCTTAGTCGCCCCACGTAAAGAGACCCAGTACTTC
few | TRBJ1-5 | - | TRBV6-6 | CASSYSFPGQPQHF | TGTGCCAGCAGTTACTCATTTCCGGGTCAGCCCCAGCATTTT
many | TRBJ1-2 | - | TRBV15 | CATSRDRSYGYTF | TGTGCCACCAGCAGAGATCGTTCGTATGGCTACACCTTC
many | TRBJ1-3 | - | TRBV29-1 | CSVKHGSNSGNTIYF | TGCAGCGTTAAACACGGCAGCAACTCTGGAAACACCATATATTTT
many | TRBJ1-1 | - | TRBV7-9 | CASSFFQNTEAFF | TGTGCCAGCAGCTTCTTTCAGAACACTGAAGCTTTCTTT
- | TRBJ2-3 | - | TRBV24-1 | CATSDQRTTQDTQYF | TGTGCCACCAGTGACCAAAGGACCACTCAAGATACGCAGTATTTT
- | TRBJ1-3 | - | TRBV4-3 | CASSQGGGMPAVSSGNTIYF | TGCGCCAGCAGCCAAGGGGGGGGCATGCCCGCGGTAAGCTCTGGAAACACCATATATTTT
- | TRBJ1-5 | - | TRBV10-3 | CAISEPAGGGSNQPQHF | TGTGCCATCAGTGAGCCGGCAGGTGGTGGTAGCAATCAGCCCCAGCATTTT
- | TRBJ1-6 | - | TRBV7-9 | CASGGRSSYNSPLHF | TGTGCCAGCGGCGGCAGGAGCTCCTATAATTCACCCCTCCACTTT
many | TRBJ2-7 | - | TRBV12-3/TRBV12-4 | CASSSRRVGEQYF | TGTGCCAGCAGTTCCCGCAGGGTTGGCGAGCAGTACTTC
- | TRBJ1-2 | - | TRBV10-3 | CVISESPSYGYTF | TGTGTCATCAGTGAGTCGCCATCCTATGGCTACACCTTC
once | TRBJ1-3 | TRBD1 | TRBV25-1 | CASSVGQGATSGNTIYF | TGTGCCAGCAGCGTGGGACAGGGGGCCACCTCTGGAAACACCATATATTTT
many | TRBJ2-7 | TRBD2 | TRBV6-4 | CASSRVAGVHEQYF | TGTGCCAGCAGTCGGGTAGCGGGAGTCCACGAGCAGTACTTC
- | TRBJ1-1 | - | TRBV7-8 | CASSGSSGLNTEAFF | TGTGCCAGCAGCGGTTCATCGGGCCTGAACACTGAAGCTTTCTTT
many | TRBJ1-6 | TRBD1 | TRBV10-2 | CASGDRATNNSPLHF | TGCGCCAGCGGGGACAGGGCCACTAATAATTCACCCCTCCACTTT
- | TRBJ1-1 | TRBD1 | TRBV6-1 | CASSYSPNRGWTEAFF | TGTGCCAGCAGTTACTCGCCGAACAGGGGGTGGACTGAAGCTTTCTTT
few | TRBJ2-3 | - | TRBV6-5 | CASSGTWTTGPSTDTQYF | TGTGCCAGCAGTGGTACTTGGACAACGGGGCCGAGCACAGATACGCAGTATTTT
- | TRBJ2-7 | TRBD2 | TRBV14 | CASSQETSGAYEQYF | TGTGCCAGCAGCCAAGAAACTAGCGGGGCCTACGAGCAGTACTTC
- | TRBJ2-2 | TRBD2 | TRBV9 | CASSASGGPAGELFF | TGTGCCAGCAGCGCCTCGGGGGGGCCAGCCGGGGAGCTGTTTTTT
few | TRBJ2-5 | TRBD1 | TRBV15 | CATSRDPGTGAFF | TGTGCCACCAGCAGAGACCCCGGGACAGGGGCGTTCTTC
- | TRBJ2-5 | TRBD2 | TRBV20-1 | CSARGLAGEPAFDEQYF | TGCAGTGCTAGGGGACTAGCGGGGGAGCCGGCCTTTGATGAGCAGTACTTC
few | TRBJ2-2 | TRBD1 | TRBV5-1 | CASSLSPTGNRAGELFF | TGCGCCAGCAGCTTATCCCCGACAGGGAACAGGGCCGGGGAGCTGTTTTTT
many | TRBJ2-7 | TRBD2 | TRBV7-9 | CASSLHFSGVYEQYF | TGTGCCAGCAGCCTCCACTTTAGCGGGGTCTACGAGCAGTACTTC
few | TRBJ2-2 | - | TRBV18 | CASSERDTGELFF | TGTGCCAGCTCCGAGCGCGACACCGGGGAGCTGTTTTTT
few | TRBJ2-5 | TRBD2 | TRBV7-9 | CASSPRRVSGREETQYF | TGTGCCAGCTCGCCCCGGCGCGTGTCGGGGAGGGAAGAGACCCAGTACTTC
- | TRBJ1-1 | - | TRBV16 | CASSQTGPVLITEAFF | TGTGCCAGCAGCCAAACCGGGCCGGTACTGATCACTGAAGCTTTCTTT
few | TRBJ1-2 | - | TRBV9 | CASSPPTHYGYTF | TGTGCCAGCAGCCCCCCGACCCACTATGGCTACACCTTC
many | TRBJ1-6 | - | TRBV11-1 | CASSLTGQGRSPLHF | TGTGCCAGCAGCTTAACAGGGCAGGGCCGGTCACCCCTCCACTTT
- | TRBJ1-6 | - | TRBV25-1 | CASLDAARGNSPLHF | TGTGCCAGCTTAGACGCGGCCAGGGGTAATTCACCCCTCCACTTT
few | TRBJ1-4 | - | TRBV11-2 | CASSFRKGDNEKLFF | TGTGCCAGCAGCTTCCGTAAAGGAGATAATGAAAAACTGTTTTTT
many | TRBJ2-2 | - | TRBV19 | CASIMTNTGELFF | TGTGCCAGTATCATGACGAACACCGGGGAGCTGTTTTTT
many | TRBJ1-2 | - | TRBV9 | CASGRGPDSYGYTF | TGTGCCAGCGGCCGGGGGCCAGACAGCTATGGCTACACCTTC
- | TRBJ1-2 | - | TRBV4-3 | CASSHLTGRTNYGYTF | TGCGCCAGCAGCCATTTAACAGGGCGTACTAACTATGGCTACACCTTC
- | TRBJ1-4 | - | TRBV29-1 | CSGRRGEKLFF | TGCAGCGGCCGAAGGGGCGAAAAACTGTTTTTT